Sequencing of this T cell receptor beta chain was carried out in a study of T cell clonotyping in hematopoietic cell transplantation. Profiling relied on immunoSEQ multiplex PCR, and the TCRdb table lists in-frame clones only, not all of them. The sample has about 3,500 clones, around three quarters seen once. As regards this clone: Its antigen is as yet unknown.

This CDR3 is built from 15 residues. Trimming removed 1 base at V and 7 bases at J, with 16 bases between. The germline gives CDR1 MNHNS, CDR2 SASEGT. Samples: about 28 days before transplant, then days 30, 100 and 180 after. Study-wide points: Cells were unsorted, so CD4 and CD8 contributions were not separated.

The V and J genes are TRBV6-1 and TRBJ2-5; D uncertain. The TCR comes from a female patient in her fifties who had an allogeneic stem cell transplant from an unrelated donor, so the T cells may come from the graft donor. Some clones in this sample may be carry-over from other donors' samples. The sample was peripheral blood mononuclear cells, taken at the time of graft-versus-host disease after allogeneic stem cell transplant. The CDR3 region has the DNA TGTGCCAGCAGTGAAGAGCCTTGGACCGGGTCGACCCAGTACTTC. It encodes CASSEEPWTGSTQYF.